This record concerns one T cell receptor (beta chain) sequence. Original analysis: How many nucleated cells were present was estimated from reference gene primer amplification. Libraries were prepared by immunoSEQ multiplex PCR; TCRdb keeps only in-frame clonotypes and omits some of them. That table furnishes V, J and clone size, whereas the DNA furnished D and trimming. The table records about 210,000 clones, around 82% of them present only once. The data stem from a study of blood T cell repertoires in COVID-19. For the study at large: The United States, Italy and Spain supplied acute and convalescent COVID-19 samples. PBMCs, B-cell-depleted T cells, or T cells were the source of the cDNA or gDNA that made up the material.

This receptor was taken from a woman aged 45-65 years with acute or convalescent COVID-19. Sequenced material: peripheral blood.

CDR3: CASSLGLSTDTQYF. The DNA of the CDR3 is TGCGCCAGCAGCCTGGGACTGAGTACAGATACGCAGTATTTT. This chain uses TRBV5-1 with TRBJ2-3; D may be TRBD2 (6 bases). This CDR3 spans 14 amino acids. Between the trimmed V and J ends, which lost 4 bases and 3 bases, there was a span of 12 bases. Germline CDR1 is SGHRS and CDR2 is YFSETQ.